What follows are 7 T cell receptor beta chains derived from one specimen sequenced in a study of tumor T cells in aggressive B-cell lymphoma. This table comes from immunoSEQ multiplex PCR, and its TCRdb copy is limited to in-frame clones, with some not included. The sample records several thousand clones, approximately 94% being singletons. Sequencing was done on a sample of tumor tissue. Receptor source: an adult with diffuse large B cell lymphoma.

V gene TRBV6-5 combines with J gene TRBJ2-1; TRBD2 is a possible D gene (6 bases). The CDR3 extends over 15 amino acids. Per germline, CDR1 MNHEY and CDR2 SVGAGI. Trimming pared 2 bases from V and 0 bases from J, leaving 8 bases between. For the CDR3, the DNA is TGTGCCAGCAGTTACGGTAGCGGCTCCTACAATGAGCAGTTCTTC. Protein product: CASSYGSGSYNEQFF.

V gene TRBV11-2 combines with J gene TRBJ2-7; D not certain. The CDR3 is made up of 13 amino acids. Looked up from germline, CDR1 is SGHAT and CDR2 is FQNNGV. Trimming cost V 0 bases and J 8 bases, with 11 bases left between them. This CDR3 reads CASSLDIGDKQYF. The CDR3 nucleotides are TGTGCCAGCAGCTTAGATATCGGCGACAAGCAGTACTTC.

The chain links TRBV15 to TRBJ1-2; maybe TRBD1 (6 bases). The CDR3 consists of 14 residues. CDR1 is LNHNV, CDR2 YYDKDF, per germline (reference sequence). Trimming cost V 3 bases and J 4 bases, with 12 bases left between them. CDR3 amino acids: CATSSRGTSYGYTF. The CDR3 DNA follows: TGTGCCACCAGCAGCAGGGGTACAAGCTATGGCTACACCTTC.

This chain joins TRBV5-4 and TRBJ2-2; D is unresolved. The ends were cut back, 0 bases at V and 6 bases at J, with 6 bases in the middle. Germline CDR1 and CDR2: SGHNT and YYREEE (reference sequence). CDR3 length equals 13 residues. The CDR3 spells CASSLEQAGELFF. The CDR3, as DNA: TGTGCCAGCAGCTTGGAGCAGGCCGGGGAGCTGTTTTTT. The full variable domain, completed using reference TRBV5-4 and TRBJ2-2, is ETGVTQSPTHLIKTRGQQVTLRCSSQSGHNTVSWYQQALGQGPQFIFQYYREEENGRGNFPPRFSGLQFPNYSSELNVNALELDDSALYLCASSLEQAGELFFGEGSRLTVL.

The chain employs TRBV2 and TRBJ2-7; D call uncertain. The CDR3 consists of 12 residues. V was trimmed by 6 bases and J by 4 bases, leaving 10 bases between them. Per germline, CDR1 SNHLY and CDR2 FYNNEI. CDR3 DNA: TGTGCCAGCAGACCGGTAGCTTACGAGCAGTACTTC. Its protein is CASRPVAYEQYF.

This chain uses TRBV19 with TRBJ2-1; TRBD2 matches 11 bases. V shed 6 bases, J shed 3 bases, and the junction held 10 bases outside the gene matches. In germline, CDR1 is LNHDA, CDR2 SQIVND (reference sequence). This CDR3 contains 17 residues. The CDR3 reads CASSRTGTSGYYNEQFF. The CDR3 region has the DNA TGTGCCAGTAGCAGAACCGGGACTAGCGGATACTACAATGAGCAGTTCTTC. The entire variable domain, with the rest obtained from reference TRBV19 and TRBJ2-1, is as follows: DGGITQSPKYLFRKEGQNVTLSCEQNLNHDAMYWYRQDPGQGLRLIYYSQIVNDFQKGDIAEGYSVSREKKESFPLTVTSAQKNPTAFYLCASSRTGTSGYYNEQFFGPGTRLTVL.

The V call is TRBV19, the J call TRBJ2-5; a possible D gene is TRBD1 (6 bases). Germline CDR1 is LNHDA and CDR2 is SQIVND (reference sequence). Trimming stripped 7 bases from V and 5 bases from J, with 20 bases between. CDR3 length equals 15 residues. CDR3 region: CASTPSATGGETQYF. The CDR3 DNA is TGTGCCAGTACCCCCTCTGCGACAGGAGGCGAGACCCAGTACTTC.